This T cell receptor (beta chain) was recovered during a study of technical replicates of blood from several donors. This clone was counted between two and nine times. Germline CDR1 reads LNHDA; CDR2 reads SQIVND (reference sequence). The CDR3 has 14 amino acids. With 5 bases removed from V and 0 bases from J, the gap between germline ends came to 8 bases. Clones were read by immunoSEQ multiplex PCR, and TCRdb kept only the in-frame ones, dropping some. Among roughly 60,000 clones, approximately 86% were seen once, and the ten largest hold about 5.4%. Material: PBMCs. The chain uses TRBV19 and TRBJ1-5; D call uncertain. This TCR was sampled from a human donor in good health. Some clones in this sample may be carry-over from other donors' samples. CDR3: CASSPDYSNQPQHF. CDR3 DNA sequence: TGTGCCAGTAGTCCAGATTATAGCAATCAGCCCCAGCATTTT.